This is a list of T cell receptor beta chains from one sample in a study of T cells in Graves' hyperthyroidism and ophthalmopathy. TCRdb used MiXCR to reprocess the multiplex PCR reads, holding one entry per CDR3 protein. The table has about 610,000 distinct CDR3 sequences, about 15% seen once. The sequenced sample consisted of blood. The receptors derive from a woman aged 40 to 50 with Graves' ophthalmopathy. The CDR3 runs from the conserved cysteine through the conserved F or W. Fields, in order: V gene, J gene, D gene, clone size, CDR3 protein, CDR3 DNA. A D gene is named only where the DNA matches it firmly. Clone size is not always given. Where it is, it says once, few, many or a class for expanded clones.

V gene: TRBV12-3/TRBV12-4
J gene: TRBJ2-5
D gene: .
clone size: many
CDR3 protein: CASTNGETQYF
CDR3 DNA: TGTGCCAGCACCAACGGGGAGACCCAGTACTTC

V gene: TRBV12-3/TRBV12-4
J gene: TRBJ1-6
D gene: TRBD1
clone size: many
CDR3 protein: CASSLDRGSPLHF
CDR3 DNA: TGTGCCAGCAGTTTAGACAGGGGTTCACCCCTCCACTTT

V gene: TRBV11-2
J gene: TRBJ2-7
D gene: .
clone size: many
CDR3 protein: CASRQGGTGYEQYF
CDR3 DNA: TGTGCCAGCAGACAAGGGGGAACGGGGTACGAGCAGTACTTC

V gene: TRBV7-2
J gene: TRBJ2-7
D gene: .
clone size: many
CDR3 protein: CASSPSSGPYEQYF
CDR3 DNA: TGTGCCAGCAGCCCAAGCTCCGGGCCCTACGAGCAGTACTTC

V gene: TRBV27
J gene: TRBJ1-6
D gene: .
clone size: few
CDR3 protein: CASSDSLYSPLHF
CDR3 DNA: TGTGCCAGCAGTGACTCACTCTACTCACCCCTCCACTTT

V gene: TRBV7-3
J gene: TRBJ2-7
D gene: TRBD2
clone size: many
CDR3 protein: CASSLICALGTSRQQYF
CDR3 DNA: TGTGCCAGCAGCTTAATTTGCGCTCTAGGGACTAGTCGCCAGCAGTACTTC

V gene: TRBV18
J gene: TRBJ2-5
D gene: TRBD2
clone size: few
CDR3 protein: CASSHGTSGDLQETQYF
CDR3 DNA: TGTGCCAGCTCACACGGGACTAGCGGGGACCTCCAAGAGACCCAGTACTTC

V gene: TRBV11-2
J gene: TRBJ2-5
D gene: .
clone size: many
CDR3 protein: CASKIGAGASGYAEETQYF
CDR3 DNA: TGTGCCAGCAAGATAGGGGCGGGGGCGAGTGGATATGCGGAAGAGACCCAGTACTTC

V gene: TRBV6-1
J gene: TRBJ2-5
D gene: TRBD1
clone size: many
CDR3 protein: CASRRDRVQETQYF
CDR3 DNA: TGTGCCAGCAGAAGAGACAGGGTCCAAGAGACCCAGTACTTC

V gene: TRBV6-1
J gene: TRBJ1-3
D gene: TRBD1
clone size: many
CDR3 protein: CASSRQGARGNTIYF
CDR3 DNA: TGTGCCAGCAGTCGACAGGGGGCGAGGGGAAACACCATATATTTT

V gene: TRBV6-5
J gene: TRBJ2-7
D gene: .
clone size: many
CDR3 protein: CASSYGQLLSYEQYF
CDR3 DNA: TGTGCCAGCAGTTACGGGCAGTTACTCTCCTACGAGCAGTACTTC

V gene: TRBV7-9
J gene: TRBJ2-5
D gene: TRBD1
clone size: .
CDR3 protein: CASSLARTGKYF
CDR3 DNA: TGTGCCAGCAGCTTAGCCAGGACAGGGAAGTACTTC

V gene: TRBV19
J gene: TRBJ1-2
D gene: .
clone size: many
CDR3 protein: CASSIEGIARGNYGYTF
CDR3 DNA: TGTGCCAGTAGTATAGAGGGGATCGCGCGGGGAAACTATGGCTACACCTTC

V gene: TRBV20-1
J gene: TRBJ1-5
D gene: TRBD1
clone size: many
CDR3 protein: CSAGQGLLEPQHF
CDR3 DNA: TGCAGTGCCGGACAGGGACTCCTCGAGCCCCAGCATTTT

V gene: TRBV29-1
J gene: TRBJ2-5
D gene: .
clone size: many
CDR3 protein: CSGLGRDVSQYF
CDR3 DNA: TGCAGCGGCCTGGGCCGCGATGTGTCCCAGTACTTC

V gene: TRBV12-3/TRBV12-4
J gene: TRBJ2-7
D gene: TRBD1
clone size: many
CDR3 protein: CASSLSGTGGEQYF
CDR3 DNA: TGTGCCAGCAGTTTGTCCGGGACAGGAGGCGAGCAGTACTTC

V gene: TRBV30
J gene: TRBJ1-1
D gene: .
clone size: .
CDR3 protein: CAGRHDSFTEAFF
CDR3 DNA: TGTGCCGGGCGCCATGACAGTTTCACTGAAGCTTTCTTT

V gene: TRBV27
J gene: TRBJ2-1
D gene: .
clone size: many
CDR3 protein: CASSLDRDNLPYNEQFF
CDR3 DNA: TGTGCCAGCAGTTTAGATCGGGACAACCTCCCCTACAATGAGCAGTTCTTC

V gene: TRBV9
J gene: TRBJ1-1
D gene: TRBD1
clone size: many
CDR3 protein: CASSSRDRESTEAFF
CDR3 DNA: TGTGCCAGCAGCTCCCGGGACAGGGAGTCCACTGAAGCTTTCTTT

V gene: TRBV5-1
J gene: TRBJ1-1
D gene: .
clone size: many
CDR3 protein: CASSLVGFGNTEAFF
CDR3 DNA: TGCGCCAGCAGCTTGGTCGGATTTGGGAACACTGAAGCTTTCTTT

V gene: TRBV25-1
J gene: TRBJ2-7
D gene: .
clone size: many
CDR3 protein: CASGGEQGTLYEQYF
CDR3 DNA: TGTGCCAGCGGAGGGGAGCAGGGGACGTTATACGAGCAGTACTTC

V gene: TRBV2
J gene: TRBJ2-7
D gene: TRBD2
clone size: .
CDR3 protein: CANARGLDYEQYF
CDR3 DNA: TGTGCAAACGCCCGGGGACTAGATTACGAGCAGTACTTC

V gene: TRBV6-2/TRBV6-3
J gene: TRBJ1-3
D gene: .
clone size: few
CDR3 protein: CASSYAAGSSGNTIYF
CDR3 DNA: TGTGCCAGCAGTTATGCGGCAGGATCCTCTGGAAACACCATATATTTT

V gene: TRBV28
J gene: TRBJ2-5
D gene: TRBD1
clone size: many
CDR3 protein: CASTLGTGGLETQYF
CDR3 DNA: TGTGCCAGCACCCTTGGGACAGGGGGGTTGGAGACCCAGTACTTC

V gene: TRBV6-5
J gene: TRBJ2-5
D gene: .
clone size: many
CDR3 protein: CASRAIRGSETQYF
CDR3 DNA: TGTGCCAGCAGAGCCATCCGGGGCTCGGAGACCCAGTACTTC

V gene: TRBV19
J gene: TRBJ2-2
D gene: TRBD2
clone size: many
CDR3 protein: CASRGLAGSLRNTGELFF
CDR3 DNA: TGTGCCAGTAGGGGACTAGCGGGATCACTTCGGAACACCGGGGAGCTGTTTTTT

V gene: TRBV30
J gene: TRBJ2-2
D gene: .
clone size: .
CDR3 protein: CAWSVLGATGELFF
CDR3 DNA: TGTGCCTGGAGTGTATTGGGAGCCACCGGGGAGCTGTTTTTT

V gene: TRBV11-1
J gene: TRBJ2-5
D gene: .
clone size: many
CDR3 protein: CASSSQAGTQETQYF
CDR3 DNA: TGTGCCAGCAGCTCCCAGGCGGGAACCCAAGAGACCCAGTACTTC

V gene: TRBV18
J gene: TRBJ2-5
D gene: TRBD2
clone size: many
CDR3 protein: CASSRLAVEQETQYF
CDR3 DNA: TGTGCCAGCTCAAGACTAGCGGTGGAACAAGAGACCCAGTACTTC

V gene: TRBV13
J gene: TRBJ2-7
D gene: TRBD2
clone size: many
CDR3 protein: CASSYGTRDYEQYF
CDR3 DNA: TGTGCCAGCAGCTACGGGACTAGGGACTACGAGCAGTACTTC

V gene: TRBV6-1
J gene: TRBJ1-5
D gene: .
clone size: once
CDR3 protein: CASSESRPHQPQHF
CDR3 DNA: TGTGCCAGCAGTGAATCGAGACCCCATCAGCCCCAGCATTTT

V gene: TRBV12-3/TRBV12-4
J gene: TRBJ2-5
D gene: TRBD1
clone size: many
CDR3 protein: CASSRDRDQETQYF
CDR3 DNA: TGTGCCAGCAGTCGGGACAGGGACCAAGAGACCCAGTACTTC

V gene: TRBV20-1
J gene: TRBJ2-7
D gene: .
clone size: .
CDR3 protein: CSASQGLTYEQYF
CDR3 DNA: TGCAGTGCTAGTCAGGGACTTACCTACGAGCAGTACTTC

V gene: TRBV12-3/TRBV12-4
J gene: TRBJ2-7
D gene: TRBD1
clone size: many
CDR3 protein: CASSFGQGLGSYKQYF
CDR3 DNA: TGTGCCAGCAGTTTCGGACAGGGCTTAGGGAGCTACAAGCAGTACTTC

V gene: TRBV28
J gene: TRBJ1-5
D gene: .
clone size: .
CDR3 protein: CASTMTSGAQPQHF
CDR3 DNA: TGTGCCAGCACTATGACGTCAGGGGCTCAGCCCCAGCATTTT

V gene: TRBV29-1
J gene: TRBJ1-2
D gene: .
clone size: many
CDR3 protein: CSVRQGGYGCTF
CDR3 DNA: .

V gene: TRBV12-3/TRBV12-4
J gene: TRBJ2-5
D gene: TRBD2
clone size: many
CDR3 protein: CASSGGTAGGETQYF
CDR3 DNA: TGTGCCAGCAGTGGCGGGACAGCGGGGGGGGAGACCCAGTACTTC

V gene: TRBV30
J gene: TRBJ2-7
D gene: .
clone size: many
CDR3 protein: CAWGQFLGSEQYF
CDR3 DNA: TGTGCCTGGGGACAGTTCCTGGGAAGTGAGCAGTACTTC

V gene: TRBV11-1
J gene: TRBJ2-7
D gene: .
clone size: many
CDR3 protein: CASSSTSGAGSYEQYF
CDR3 DNA: TGTGCCAGCAGCTCGACATCCGGAGCGGGCTCCTACGAGCAGTACTTC

V gene: TRBV10-2
J gene: TRBJ1-1
D gene: .
clone size: many
CDR3 protein: CASSESIGLLEGNAEAFF
CDR3 DNA: TGCGCCAGCAGTGAGTCGATAGGGCTCCTTGAGGGGAACGCTGAAGCTTTCTTT